The rows below give T cell receptor beta chains drawn from one sample of a study of T-cell reconstitution after alpha-beta-depleted transplantation in children. In TCRdb, the PCR reads were re-called with MiXCR into one record per CDR3 protein. This sample has 300,000 to 400,000 distinct CDR3 sequences, with approximately 20% found just once. This specimen consisted of PBMCs, mostly from graft donor cells, obtained 180 days after TCRalphabeta/CD19-depleted stem cell transplant. The receptors stem from a male patient aged 10 to 17 who had a stem cell transplant for acute lymphoblastic leukemia, so the T cells may come from the graft donor. CDR3s include the opening cysteine and the closing phenylalanine or tryptophan. The D gene is left open where the match is weak. Expanded clones are given a class, and other clones once, few, many or no size at all.

TRBV24-1	TRBJ2-7	TRBD1	few	TGTGCCACCATTCCGGGACAGGCCTCCTACGAGCAGTACTTC	CATIPGQASYEQYF
TRBV7-8	TRBJ1-5	-	-	TGTGCCAGCAGCTTAGCGACAGGAAGTCAGCCCCAGCATTTT	CASSLATGSQPQHF
TRBV27	TRBJ2-3	TRBD2	few	TGTGCCAGCAGTCCCGCCGGGACTACCATAGATACGCAGTATTTT	CASSPAGTTIDTQYF
TRBV20-1	TRBJ2-5	-	few	TGCAGTGCTAGAGAAGGAGAAGAGACCCAGTACTTC	CSAREGEETQYF
TRBV12-3/TRBV12-4	TRBJ2-1	-	few	TGTGCCAGCAGACGACGGCTTTTGCGGGAATTGGATGAGCAGTTCTTC	CASRRRLLRELDEQFF
TRBV12-3/TRBV12-4	TRBJ2-1	-	-	TGTGCCAGCAGGATAAGAACGACTAACAATGAGCAGTTCTTC	CASRIRTTNNEQFF
TRBV12-3/TRBV12-4	TRBJ1-1	TRBD1	-	TGTGCCAGCAGTTTACCCGGACAGGGATTGAACACTGAAGCTTTCTTT	CASSLPGQGLNTEAFF
TRBV7-6	TRBJ2-7	-	-	TGTGCCAGCAGCTTAGACCAGGGGGGCCACGAGCAGTACTTC	CASSLDQGGHEQYF
TRBV19	TRBJ2-3	TRBD2	-	TGTGCCAGCAGACTAGCGGGAGGTGTTGATACGCAGTATTTT	CASRLAGGVDTQYF
TRBV20-1	TRBJ1-5	-	few	TGCAGTGCTAGCAGGGACACGAGCAATCAGCCCCAGCATTTT	CSASRDTSNQPQHF
TRBV7-6	TRBJ2-2	-	-	TGTGCCAGCAGCTTAGAGCTGGGCTTCACCGGGGAGCTGTTTTTT	CASSLELGFTGELFF
TRBV11-2	TRBJ2-1	-	-	TGTGCCAGCAGCTTAGAAGGGACAAGTCAAAGCAGGCCATACAATGAGCAGTTCTTC	CASSLEGTSQSRPYNEQFF
TRBV27	TRBJ2-6	-	-	TGTGCCAGCAGTTTATTCCCCGGGACGCTGAGCTCTGGGGCCAACGTCCTGACTTTC	CASSLFPGTLSSGANVLTF
TRBV20-1	TRBJ1-2	-	-	TGCAGTGCTAGAGAGTGGGGTATTCGCCCAGCAGCTAACTATGGCTACACCTTC	CSAREWGIRPAANYGYTF
TRBV18	TRBJ2-1	-	few	TGTGCCAGCTCACCGGACCCCTACAATGAGCAGTTCTTC	CASSPDPYNEQFF
TRBV11-1	TRBJ2-3	TRBD2	-	TGTGCCAGCAGCTCAACCGGGACTAGCGGGGGGCCCACAGATACGCAGTATTTT	CASSSTGTSGGPTDTQYF
TRBV12-3/TRBV12-4	TRBJ2-3	-	few	TGTGCCAGCAGTTTGCGTAGGGCCCCCACAGATACGCAGTATTTT	CASSLRRAPTDTQYF
TRBV7-9	TRBJ2-2	-	-	TGTGCCAGCAGCTTAAAACTAGCAGCTTCGAACACCGGGGAGCTGTTTTTT	CASSLKLAASNTGELFF
TRBV13	TRBJ2-5	-	-	TGTGCCAGCAGCTTATTCGAGACCCAGTACTTC	CASSLFETQYF
TRBV5-1	TRBJ2-7	TRBD2	-	TGCGCCAGCAGCTGGACTAGCGGGGCAAGCTCCTACGAGCAGTACTTC	CASSWTSGASSYEQYF
TRBV10-3	TRBJ2-5	-	few	TGTGCCATCAGTGAAAGGGAAGAGACCCAGTACTTC	CAISEREETQYF
TRBV5-6	TRBJ2-3	TRBD2	-	TGTGCCAGCAGCTTGGCCGGAGAACTAGCGGTTTTAGGGAGGGATACGCAGTATTTT	CASSLAGELAVLGRDTQYF
TRBV28	TRBJ2-1	TRBD2	-	TGTGCCAGCAGCAGGCCGGGGGGGGGTCTCCTCAATGAGCAGTTCTTC	CASSRPGGGLLNEQFF
TRBV29-1	TRBJ1-4	-	once	TGCAGCGTTGAGGACCCCCTTAATGAAAAACTGTTTTTT	CSVEDPLNEKLFF
TRBV7-9	TRBJ2-2	-	few	TGTGCCAGCAGCGCACAGAACAGTCCCACCGGGGAGCTGTTTTTT	CASSAQNSPTGELFF
TRBV12-3/TRBV12-4	TRBJ2-5	TRBD2	-	TGTGCCAGCAGTTTGACTAGCGGGTACCAAGAGACCCAGTACTTC	CASSLTSGYQETQYF
TRBV7-3	TRBJ1-1	-	few	TGTGCCAGCAGCCCCCACAGGGACACTGAAGCTTTCTTT	CASSPHRDTEAFF
TRBV24-1	TRBJ2-5	TRBD2	few	TGTGCCACCAGTGTGTTCGGCGGGGAGGGACTAGCCAGCCAAGAGACCCAGTACTTC	CATSVFGGEGLASQETQYF
TRBV5-1	TRBJ1-3	-	few	TGCGCCACCAAGGAGGGAACCTCTGGAAACATCATATATTTT	CATKEGTSGNIIYF
TRBV21-1	TRBJ2-5	-	many	TGTGCCAGCAGCAAAGGGGGAGAGACCCAGTACTTC	CASSKGGETQYF
TRBV20-1	TRBJ2-7	TRBD1	-	TGCAGTGCTAGGACTGGACAGGGGTGGGAGGGCTACGAGCAGTACTTC	CSARTGQGWEGYEQYF
TRBV4-1	TRBJ1-1	-	few	TGCGCCAGCAGCCAACCGACGCGGGGCACTGAAGCTTTCTTT	CASSQPTRGTEAFF
TRBV5-1	TRBJ1-2	-	few	TGCGCCAGCAGCCGAGGGGAGGTCCTTAACTATGGCTACACCTTC	CASSRGEVLNYGYTF
TRBV4-1	TRBJ2-1	-	many	TGCGCCAGCAGCCAAAGGAGTGGGAATGAGCAGTTCTTC	CASSQRSGNEQFF
TRBV6-5	TRBJ2-5	TRBD2	-	TGTGCCAGCAGTTTGGGACTAGCGGGAGGTTTTGAGACCCAGTACTTC	CASSLGLAGGFETQYF
TRBV11-2	TRBJ2-7	-	few	TGTGCCAGCAGCTCCTACGGACTAATATACGAGCAGTACTTC	CASSSYGLIYEQYF
TRBV9	TRBJ2-1	TRBD2	few	TGTGCCAGCAGCGCCAGCGGGGGGAAGGGCTGGTGGGATGAGCAGTTCTTC	CASSASGGKGWWDEQFF
TRBV24-1	TRBJ2-5	TRBD1	few	TGTGCCACCAGTGATCCGGGCGCCAGGGGGCTGAGAGAGACCCAGTACTTC	CATSDPGARGLRETQYF
TRBV5-5	TRBJ1-6	-	-	TGTGCCAGCAGCGGGAGAGTTGGGACGGGGAATTCACCCCTCCACTTT	CASSGRVGTGNSPLHF
TRBV7-6	TRBJ2-1	-	-	TGTGCCAGCAGCTTAGCCGGACTTATCGATGAGCAGTTCTTC	CASSLAGLIDEQFF
TRBV24-1	TRBJ2-1	-	few	TGTGCCACCAGTGATTTGGCGACGGGGATCGACAATGAGCAGTTCTTC	CATSDLATGIDNEQFF
TRBV7-9	TRBJ1-3	-	-	TGTGCCAGCAGCTCTACAGGGAGCTCTGGAAACACCATATATTTT	CASSSTGSSGNTIYF
TRBV29-1	TRBJ2-5	-	-	TGCAGCGTGGAGGGGGCCCAGTCCTCGAGTCGGGAGACCCAGTACTTC	CSVEGAQSSSRETQYF
TRBV20-1	TRBJ2-3	TRBD2	-	TGCAGTGCTAGAGGCGGGACTAGTATACTAGATACGCAGTATTTT	CSARGGTSILDTQYF
TRBV28	TRBJ2-3	-	-	TGTGCCAGCAGCACCGGGACCCTCACCACAGATACGCAGTATTTT	CASSTGTLTTDTQYF
TRBV2	TRBJ2-4	-	-	TGTGCCCGGGGAAGGGTAGCCAAAAACATTCAGTACTTC	CARGRVAKNIQYF
TRBV29-1	TRBJ2-7	TRBD1	-	TGCAGCGTTGCCCACAGGGGGTCGTGGGAGCAGTACTTC	CSVAHRGSWEQYF
TRBV30	TRBJ1-5	-	few	TGTGCCTGGAAGCCCCCAGGGAGTAGAAAGCCCCAGCATTTT	CAWKPPGSRKPQHF
TRBV25-1	TRBJ2-1	TRBD2	-	TGTGCCAGCAGTGAGTGGGTTGAGACAGGGACTAGCGAGAACAATGAGCAGTTCTTC	CASSEWVETGTSENNEQFF
TRBV7-2	TRBJ2-2	TRBD2	-	TGTGCCAGCAGCTTATACGGGAGGACCGGGGAGCTGTTTTTT	CASSLYGRTGELFF
TRBV9	TRBJ2-4	-	-	TGTGCCAGCAGCCCTAACCTACAGGGAACAATGAGCAAAAACATTCAGTACTTC	CASSPNLQGTMSKNIQYF
TRBV6-5	TRBJ1-1	-	few	TGTGCCAGCAGTTACTTGCACGCTACAAAAAACACTGAAGCTTTCTTT	CASSYLHATKNTEAFF